This passage covers 4 T cell receptor beta chains from one sample sequenced in a study of tumor T cells in aggressive B-cell lymphoma. Libraries were prepared by immunoSEQ multiplex PCR; TCRdb keeps only in-frame clonotypes and omits some of them. The table shows about 2,300 clones, with about 81% occurring only once. Sequenced material: tumor tissue. The receptor set was obtained from an adult with diffuse large B cell lymphoma.

The rearrangement joins TRBV9 to TRBJ2-5, with TRBD2 matching 8 bases. V lost 3 bases to trimming and J lost 2 bases; unmatched junction nucleotides: 6. There are 15 residues in the CDR3. Germline values: CDR1 SGDLS, CDR2 YYNGEE. The CDR3 sequence: CASSAAGGRQETQYF. The CDR3 nucleotides are TGTGCCAGCAGCGCCGCGGGCGGGAGGCAAGAGACCCAGTACTTC.

The chain employs TRBV5-7 and TRBJ2-5; 9 nucleotides agree with TRBD1. TRBV5-7 is an ORF, with its function uncertain. Trimming removed 4 bases from V and 4 bases from J; junction bases left unmatched: 8. This CDR3 contains 15 residues. The CDR3 here is CASSVPGQGRETQYF. CDR3 DNA sequence: TGTGCCAGCAGCGTACCGGGACAGGGACGAGAGACCCAGTACTTC.

This rearrangement joins TRBV2 to TRBJ2-7, with 10 bases that match TRBD1. Germline V gives CDR1 SNHLY, CDR2 FYNNEI. V lost 7 bases to trimming and J lost 0 bases; unmatched junction nucleotides: 3. This CDR3 is 14 amino acids long. Here the CDR3 reads CASIRTGGSYEQYF. The CDR3 DNA reads as TGTGCCAGCATAAGGACAGGGGGCTCCTACGAGCAGTACTTC. Supplemented by reference TRBV2 and TRBJ2-7, the full variable domain reads EPEVTQTPSHQVTQMGQEVILRCVPISNHLYFYWYRQILGQKVEFLVSFYNNEISEKSEIFDDQFSVERPDGSNFTLKIRSTKLEDSAMYFCASIRTGGSYEQYFGPGTRLTVT.

Details on this clone: One end of the junction is discordant with germline, which a read error may explain. This CDR3 reads CASSVGSGGAEIQYF. CDR3 nucleotide sequence: TGTGCCAGCAGCGTAGGGAGCGGGGGGGCGGAGATCCAGTACTTC. This chain uses TRBV9 with TRBJ2-5, with 10 bases identical to TRBD2. Germline assignment: CDR1 SGDLS and CDR2 YYNGEE. This CDR3 contains 15 residues.